The 18 T cell receptor beta chains presented below share a single source sample, sequenced in a study of blood T cell repertoires in COVID-19. Assay used: immunoSEQ multiplex PCR; TCRdb lists only in-frame clones, some missing. The sample yields around 380,000 clones, over 75% seen once. Sequenced input: PBMCs or T cells enriched from blood (not recorded which). These receptors all stem from a man younger than 45 who had recovered from COVID-19.

The count of this clone is one. The V gene is TRBV4-1, the J gene TRBJ2-7, with 10 nucleotides matching TRBD1. The V gene end was trimmed by 0 bases and the J gene end by 7 bases; junction bases not matched to a gene: 9. Germline V CDR1 and CDR2: MGHRA, YSYEKL. The CDR3 extends over 16 amino acids. CDR3 nucleotides: TGCGCCAGCAGCCAAGAAGGGACAGGGGCCAGGGGGGAGCAGTACTTC. The encoded protein is CASSQEGTGARGEQYF.

The chain couples TRBV6-4 to TRBJ1-4; D not resolved. The ends were cut back, 4 bases at V and 0 bases at J, with 15 bases in the middle. Germline V gene sequence: CDR1 MRHNA, CDR2 SNTAGT. The CDR3 totals 17 residues. The CDR3 sequence: CASSGPPYRATNEKLFF. The CDR3 bases are TGTGCCAGCAGTGGCCCTCCCTATCGGGCAACTAATGAAAAACTGTTTTTT.

Here the CDR3 reads CASSQGTGRTGELFF. The CDR3 nucleotides are TGTGCCAGCAGCCAAGGGACAGGGCGGACCGGGGAGCTGTTTTTT. The V and J genes are TRBV7-6 and TRBJ2-2; 9 nucleotides match TRBD1. The J segment lost 5 bases and the V segment lost 5 bases, leaving 6 bases of the junction unmatched. The CDR3 covers 15 residues. In germline, CDR1 is SGHVS, CDR2 FNYEAQ.

This chain links TRBV25-1 with TRBJ2-2; the D gene is possibly TRBD1 (6 bases). V lost 8 bases to trimming and J lost 0 bases, with 10 bases between them. Germline values: CDR1 MGHDK, CDR2 SYGVNS. The CDR3 is 14 amino acids. CDR3 residues: CASADRTNTGELFF. DNA of the CDR3: TGTGCCAGCGCGGACAGAACGAACACCGGGGAGCTGTTTTTT. The full variable domain, its missing parts supplied by reference TRBV25-1 and TRBJ2-2, is EADIYQTPRYLVIGTGKKITLECSQTMGHDKMYWYQQDPGMELHLIHYSYGVNSTEKGDLSSESTVSRIRTEHFPLTLESARPSHTSQYLCASADRTNTGELFFGEGSRLTVL.

The chain recombines TRBV5-8 with TRBJ2-1; 8 nucleotides line up with TRBD1. Germline values: CDR1 SGHTS, CDR2 YDEGEE. V lost 1 base, J lost 7 bases, and 13 bases stayed unmatched. The CDR3 runs 17 residues. The CDR3 spells CASSLWGQAPNVNEQFF. The CDR3 bases are TGTGCCAGCAGCTTGTGGGGACAGGCACCTAACGTAAATGAGCAGTTCTTC.

CDR3 DNA: TGTGCCAGCAGTGAACTCCCGACAGGGTTCCGGGGGGAGCTGTTTTTT. Protein: CASSELPTGFRGELFF. The chain uses TRBV6-1 and TRBJ2-2, with TRBD1 matching over 7 bases. The CDR3 totals 16 residues. Germline-derived CDR1 and CDR2 are MNHNS and SASEGT. J lost 8 bases, V lost 2 bases, and 11 bases had no gene match.

The rearrangement links TRBV11-2 to TRBJ1-3; D call uncertain. Germline V gives CDR1 SGHAT, CDR2 FQNNGV. The V and J ends lost 4 bases and 0 bases respectively, with 13 bases between them. The CDR3 covers 16 residues. The CDR3 nucleotides are TGTGCCAGCAGCTACTGGACCGGGAGCTCTGGAAACACCATATATTTT. It is translated as CASSYWTGSSGNTIYF.

The DNA for the CDR3 is TGTGCCAGCAGCTTGGATCGCTATGGCTACACCTTC. It is translated as CASSLDRYGYTF. V gene TRBV5-4 combines with J gene TRBJ1-2; no reliable D call. The CDR3 runs to 12 residues. Germline lookup yields CDR1 SGHNT and CDR2 YYREEE (reference sequence). V lost 0 bases to trimming and J lost 4 bases, with 4 bases between them. Looking up the rest from reference TRBV5-4 and TRBJ1-2 gives the full variable domain: ETGVTQSPTHLIKTRGQQVTLRCSSQSGHNTVSWYQQALGQGPQFIFQYYREEENGRGNFPPRFSGLQFPNYSSELNVNALELDDSALYLCASSLDRYGYTFGSGTRLTVV.

This chain links TRBV5-6 with TRBJ2-5, with 7 nucleotides matching TRBD2. The trim removed 4 bases at V and 1 base at J, leaving 10 bases unmatched. CDR3 length: 16 amino acids. The germline gives CDR1 SGHDT, CDR2 YYEEEE. CDR3 in DNA: TGTGCCAGCAGCGACCCGACTAGCAAGGCCCAAGAGACCCAGTACTTC. Protein sequence: CASSDPTSKAQETQYF.

The V and J genes are TRBV11-2 and TRBJ1-1, with D unresolved. Trimming took 5 bases from V and 1 from J, leaving 11 bases between them. The length of the CDR3 is 14 residues. From germline, CDR1 is SGHAT and CDR2 FQNNGV. As DNA, the CDR3 is TGTGCCAGCAGCCTAACCCGCGGGAACACTGAAGCTTTCTTT. Translated, it gives CASSLTRGNTEAFF. Combining the CDR3 with reference TRBV11-2 and TRBJ1-1 gives the whole variable domain EAGVAQSPRYKIIEKRQSVAFWCNPISGHATLYWYQQILGQGPKLLIQFQNNGVVDDSQLPKDRFSAERLKGVDSTLKIQPAKLEDSAVYLCASSLTRGNTEAFFGQGTRLTVV.

V gene TRBV5-5 combines with J gene TRBJ2-3, with 8 nucleotides matching TRBD2. CDR1 and CDR2 from the germline V gene are SGHKS and YYEKEE (reference sequence). The CDR3 contains 16 residues. V was clipped by 6 bases and J by 2 bases; unmatched bases: 11. CDR3: CASTLGRGDLTDTQYF. DNA for the CDR3: TGTGCCAGCACCCTCGGGCGGGGGGACCTCACAGATACGCAGTATTTT.

As for this clone: One end of the junction fails to match germline, which may point to a read error. The chain employs TRBV7-9 and TRBJ1-1, with D perhaps matching TRBD1 (6 bases). Germline CDR1 SEHNR, CDR2 FQNEAQ (reference sequence). There are 16 residues in the CDR3. Here the CDR3 DNA reads TGTGCCAGCAGGTCTACAGGGTGGAGCATGAACGCTGAAGCTTTCTTT. Translated: CASRSTGWSMNAEAFF.

The chain joins TRBV5-5 to TRBJ1-2; TRBD1 agrees at 8 bases. CDR1 is SGHKS and CDR2 is YYEKEE in the germline V gene (reference sequence). V lost 1 base and J lost 9; bases outside the gene matches: 8. The CDR3 runs 14 residues. The CDR3 coding sequence is TGTGCCAGCAGCTTGCTCCCAGGGGGCGACCGCTACACCTTC. This encodes CASSLLPGGDRYTF.

CDR3 in DNA: TGTGCCAGCAGCCCTCTACAGGGGCTCTCCTACGAGCAGTACTTC. Its protein is CASSPLQGLSYEQYF. The gene calls are TRBV14 and TRBJ2-7, with 7 nucleotides matching TRBD1. The V segment lost 4 bases and the J segment 0 bases; nucleotides outside the gene matches: 6. Germline V gene lookup returns CDR1 SGHDN and CDR2 FVKESK. The CDR3 is made up of 15 amino acids.

This chain connects TRBV3-1 (or the pseudogene TRBV3-2) to TRBJ2-5; D remains ambiguous. Germline V lookup: CDR1 LGHDT, CDR2 YNNKEL (reference sequence). The CDR3 is 12 amino acids. Trimming removed 4 bases from V and 5 bases from J, with 8 bases in between. CDR3 protein: CASSPFGETQYF. The CDR3 region has the DNA TGTGCCAGCAGCCCCTTCGGGGAGACCCAGTACTTC.

This chain joins TRBV18 and TRBJ2-1, with D hard to call. V was pared by 2 bases and J by 10 bases, with 6 bases between. This CDR3 has 11 residues. The germline gives CDR1 KGHSH, CDR2 LQKENI. CDR3 residues: CASSPEVEQFF. Here the CDR3 DNA reads TGTGCCAGCTCACCAGAGGTGGAGCAGTTCTTC.

The rearrangement uses TRBV3-1 (or the pseudogene TRBV3-2) and TRBJ1-2; D is perhaps TRBD1 (6 bases). The CDR3 is made up of 15 amino acids. CDR1 is LGHDT and CDR2 is YNNKEL in the germline V gene (reference sequence). V lost 3 bases and J 4 bases, leaving 15 bases between the germline ends. Here the CDR3 DNA reads TGTGCCAGCAGCCAGTCCCGGGGACACACCTATGGCTACACCTTC. This codes for CASSQSRGHTYGYTF.

The V call is TRBV6-1, the J call TRBJ2-1; 9 bases line up with TRBD2. The J segment lost 5 bases and the V segment lost 4 bases, leaving 9 bases of the junction unmatched. CDR3 length: 16 amino acids. In germline, CDR1 is MNHNS, CDR2 SASEGT. The DNA of the CDR3 is TGTGCCAGCAGTGTATCAGCGGGGGGTCAGAACAATGAGCAGTTCTTC. It encodes CASSVSAGGQNNEQFF.